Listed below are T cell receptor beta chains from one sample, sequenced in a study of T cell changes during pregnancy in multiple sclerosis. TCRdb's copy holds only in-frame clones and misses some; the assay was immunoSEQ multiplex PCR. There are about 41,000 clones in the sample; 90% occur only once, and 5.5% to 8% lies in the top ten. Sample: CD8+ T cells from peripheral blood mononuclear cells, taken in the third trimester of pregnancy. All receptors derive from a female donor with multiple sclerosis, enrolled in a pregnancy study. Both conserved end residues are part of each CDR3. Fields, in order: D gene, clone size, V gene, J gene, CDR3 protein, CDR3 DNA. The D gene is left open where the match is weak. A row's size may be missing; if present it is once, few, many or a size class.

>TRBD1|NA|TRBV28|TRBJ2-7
CASSFSGTGSSYEQYF
TGTGCCAGCAGTTTCTCCGGGACAGGGAGCTCCTACGAGCAGTACTTC
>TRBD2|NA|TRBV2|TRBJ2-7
CASSEGYGVLGGIEQYF
TGTGCCAGCAGTGAAGGATATGGGGTTTTGGGGGGGATCGAGCAGTACTTC
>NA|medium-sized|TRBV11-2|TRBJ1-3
CASSLIRVDTIYF
TGTGCCAGCAGCTTGATCAGGGTGGACACCATATATTTT
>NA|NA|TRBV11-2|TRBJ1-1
CASTGPGPRAGNTEAFF
TGTGCCAGCACCGGCCCGGGCCCCAGGGCCGGGAACACTGAAGCTTTCTTT
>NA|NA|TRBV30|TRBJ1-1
CAWTRVAGTEAFF
TGTGCCTGGACTAGGGTCGCGGGCACTGAAGCTTTCTTT
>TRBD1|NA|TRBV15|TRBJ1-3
CATGGTASGNTIYF
TGTGCCACCGGAGGGACAGCCTCTGGAAACACCATATATTTT
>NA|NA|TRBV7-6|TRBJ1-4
CASSLGGMNEKLFF
TGTGCCAGCAGCTTAGGCGGGATGAATGAAAAACTGTTTTTT
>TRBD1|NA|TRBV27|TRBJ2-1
CASSPQGVYNEQFF
TGTGCCAGCAGTCCCCAGGGGGTTTACAATGAGCAGTTCTTC
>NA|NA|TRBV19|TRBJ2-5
CASSILGGGGETQYF
TGTGCCAGTAGTATCCTAGGGGGAGGGGGAGAGACCCAGTACTTC
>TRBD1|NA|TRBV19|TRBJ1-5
CASSILATGSSNQPQHF
TGTGCCAGTAGTATCCTAGCGACAGGGAGTAGCAATCAGCCCCAGCATTTT
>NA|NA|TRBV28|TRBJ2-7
CASSFILYEQYF
TGTGCCAGCAGTTTTATCCTCTACGAGCAGTACTTC